The 20 T cell receptor beta chains in this list originate from one sample, sequenced in a study of cytomegalovirus exposure and HLA in healthy donors. Vbeta (60) and Jbeta (13) primers were used in the PCR. The assay was immunoSEQ multiplex PCR, and TCRdb's table has in-frame clones only and misses some. The sample has around 91,000 clones, roughly 80% seen once. The sample comprised PBMCs. The receptors derive from a woman between 35 and 50 years old in good health and CMV-seropositive.

The chain employs TRBV27 and TRBJ2-1; D may be TRBD1 (5 bases). The CDR3 runs to 13 residues. CDR1 and CDR2 (germline): MNHEY, SMNVEV (reference sequence). The germline V and J ends were trimmed by 6 bases and 5 bases, with 11 bases remaining between them. As DNA, the CDR3 is TGTGCCAGCAGCAGCAGGGTGAACAATGAGCAGTTCTTC. This codes for CASSSRVNNEQFF.

The J gene is TRBJ2-1, the V gene TRBV7-2; 11 bases line up with TRBD2. J was trimmed by 4 bases and V by 6 bases; bases with no gene match: 8. This CDR3 contains 16 residues. Germline V gene data show CDR1 as SGHTA and CDR2 as FQGNSA. The CDR3 sequence is CASRQGGTSGYNEQFF. For the CDR3, the DNA is TGTGCCAGCAGACAGGGTGGGACTAGCGGTTACAATGAGCAGTTCTTC. The full variable domain, completed using reference TRBV7-2 and TRBJ2-1, is GAGVSQSPSNKVTEKGKDVELRCDPISGHTALYWYRQSLGQGLEFLIYFQGNSAPDKSGLPSDRFSAERTGGSVSTLTIQRTQQEDSAVYLCASRQGGTSGYNEQFFGPGTRLTVL.

This sequence joins TRBV6-1 and TRBJ1-1; 10 bases agree with TRBD1. The CDR3 runs to 14 residues. Germline loops: CDR1 MNHNS, CDR2 SASEGT. The trim removed 6 bases at V and 6 bases at J, leaving 7 bases unmatched. For the CDR3, the DNA is TGTGCCAGCAGGATACCGGGACAGGGGTCTGAAGCTTTCTTT. Translation gives CASRIPGQGSEAFF.

In this sample, this clone turned up a few times. The V gene is TRBV27, the J gene TRBJ2-6; 7 positions match TRBD1. After removal of 0 bases from V and 0 bases from J, the junction contained 2 bases not matched to a gene. The CDR3 is 17 residues long. Germline CDR1 and CDR2: MNHEY and SMNVEV (reference sequence). The CDR3 sequence is CASSLSGTASGANVLTF. The CDR3 nucleotides are TGTGCCAGCAGTTTATCGGGGACAGCCTCTGGGGCCAACGTCCTGACTTTC.

The chain is built from TRBV6-5 and TRBJ2-2; 9 bases are a match to TRBD2. V shed 4 bases and J 3 bases; nucleotides not matched to a gene: 3. This CDR3 region has 15 residues. Germline V CDR1 and CDR2: MNHEY, SVGAGI. The CDR3 DNA reads TGTGCCAGCAGTTGGACTAGCGTGTACACCGGGGAGCTGTTTTTT. This codes for CASSWTSVYTGELFF.

This clone was picked up one time. The chain links TRBV2 to TRBJ2-5; D is undetermined. The CDR3 has 13 residues. V gave up 1 base and J gave up 5 bases, with 8 bases separating them. Germline lookup yields CDR1 SNHLY and CDR2 FYNNEI. CDR3 region: CASSEGSRETQYF. The CDR3 coding sequence is TGTGCCAGCAGTGAAGGGAGTCGTGAGACCCAGTACTTC.

This clone was picked up a small number of times. The chain has TRBV11-2 and TRBJ2-3, with D tentatively TRBD1 (5 bases). With 2 bases removed from V and 5 bases from J, the gap between germline ends came to 11 bases. The CDR3 loop spans 14 amino acids. The V gene's germline CDR1 is SGHAT and CDR2 FQNNGV. The CDR3 region is CASSLFSRGDTQYF. The CDR3 region has the DNA TGTGCCAGCAGCTTATTTTCAAGGGGAGATACGCAGTATTTT.

The chain has TRBV14 and TRBJ2-5, with 10 positions matching TRBD1. The CDR3 consists of 16 residues. The V gene end was trimmed by 4 bases and the J gene end by 4 bases; junction bases not matched to a gene: 9. Germline values: CDR1 SGHDN, CDR2 FVKESK. The CDR3 is CASSLNIRTGGETQYF. Written as DNA, the CDR3 is TGTGCCAGCAGCCTAAACATACGGACAGGGGGAGAGACCCAGTACTTC.

The chain recombines TRBV7-2 with TRBJ2-1; perhaps TRBD2 as D (6 bases). Germline V gene lookup returns CDR1 SGHTA and CDR2 FQGNSA. V gave up 5 bases and J gave up 10 bases, with 15 bases separating them. The CDR3 contains 13 residues. CDR3 nucleotides: TGTGCCAGCAGCCCACCGGGACTTCTAGAGCAGTTCTTC. Translating gives CASSPPGLLEQFF. Drawing the rest from reference TRBV7-2 and TRBJ2-1, the complete variable domain is GAGVSQSPSNKVTEKGKDVELRCDPISGHTALYWYRQSLGQGLEFLIYFQGNSAPDKSGLPSDRFSAERTGGSVSTLTIQRTQQEDSAVYLCASSPPGLLEQFFGPGTRLTVL.

The J gene is TRBJ2-5, the V gene TRBV2; 8 bases are a match to TRBD1. V lost 6 bases and J lost 4; bases outside the gene matches: 13. Germline V gives CDR1 SNHLY, CDR2 FYNNEI. This CDR3 region has 16 residues. CDR3 in amino acids: CASRNTQGARGETQYF. The DNA of the CDR3 is TGTGCCAGCAGAAACACCCAGGGGGCGCGGGGAGAGACCCAGTACTTC.

The genes are TRBV10-3 and TRBJ2-1, with TRBD2 identical over 8 bases. This CDR3 region has 15 residues. The germline CDR1 and CDR2 sequences are ENHRY and SYGVKD. V lost 1 base, J lost 4 bases, and 3 bases stayed unmatched. This chain's CDR3 is CAISEYSGVYNEQFF. In DNA form, the CDR3 reads TGTGCCATCAGTGAGTATAGCGGGGTATACAATGAGCAGTTCTTC.

The rearrangement joins TRBV7-2 to TRBJ1-5; D ambiguous. Trimming shortened V by 2 bases and J by 14 bases, and 16 bases separated the two germline ends. Germline CDR1 and CDR2: SGHTA and FQGNSA. This CDR3 region has 13 residues. The DNA of the CDR3 is TGTGCCAGCAGCTTAATTTTCGCGGAGGGTAAGCATTTT. Translation gives CASSLIFAEGKHF.

A word on this clone: The germline gene is not matched at one end of the junction; a read error may be the cause. The same CDR3 is also encoded by other DNA sequences in this sample. The J gene is TRBJ1-1, the V gene TRBV29-1; perhaps TRBD1 as D (6 bases). The CDR3 extends over 12 amino acids. CDR1 is SQVTM and CDR2 is ANQGSEA in the germline V gene. CDR3 DNA sequence: TGCAGCGTTTCTACAGGGAACACTGAAGCCTTCTTT. It is translated as CSVSTGNTEAFF.

The CDR3 spells CASSLDSSYEQYF. Here the CDR3 DNA reads TGTGCCAGCAGCTTAGACAGCTCCTACGAGCAGTACTTC. The chain is built from TRBV7-9 and TRBJ2-7; D gene uncertain. CDR1 and CDR2 from the germline V gene are SEHNR and FQNEAQ (reference sequence). V lost 1 base and J 0 bases, leaving 4 bases between the germline ends. The CDR3 runs 13 residues.

This clone has just a few counts. V usage is TRBV6-5 and J usage is TRBJ1-1, with D perhaps matching TRBD1 (6 bases). Germline V gene data show CDR1 as MNHEY and CDR2 as SVGAGI. V dropped 1 base and J dropped 6 bases, with 9 bases sitting between them. The CDR3 is 13 amino acids. The CDR3 region has the DNA TGTGCCAGCAGTTACTTCAGGGGCTCTGAAGCTTTCTTT. Amino acid sequence: CASSYFRGSEAFF.

The V and J genes are TRBV13 and TRBJ2-2; D not certain. The CDR3 consists of 12 residues. The V end was cut by 1 base, the J end by 9 bases, with 6 bases between. Per the germline V gene, CDR1 is PRHDT and CDR2 is FYEKMQ (reference sequence). The CDR3 loop is CASSLDQRELFF. CDR3 sequence (DNA): TGTGCCAGCAGCTTAGATCAAAGGGAGCTGTTTTTT.

A note on this clone: Sequence at one end of the junction differs from germline and may be a read error. The chain combines TRBV30 with TRBJ2-2, with 7 bases that match TRBD2. In germline, CDR1 is GTSNPN, CDR2 SVGIG (reference sequence). This CDR3 spans 16 amino acids. The CDR3 DNA follows: TGTGCTTGGAGTGTAACACTAGCGAGAGGTCCCGGGGAGCTGTTTTTT. Its protein product is CAWSVTLARGPGELFF.

The rearrangement joins TRBV19 to TRBJ2-1; possible D gene TRBD2, 6 bases. This CDR3 is 13 amino acids long. V lost 7 bases to trimming and J lost 3 bases, with 10 bases between them. CDR1 and CDR2 from the germline V gene are LNHDA and SQIVND (reference sequence). CDR3 sequence (DNA): TGTGCCAGTATGGGCGGGAACTACAATGAGCAGTTCTTC. Protein sequence: CASMGGNYNEQFF.

V usage is TRBV2 and J usage is TRBJ2-5; 8 nucleotides line up with TRBD2. The CDR3 totals 13 residues. The V segment lost 6 bases and the J segment 5 bases; nucleotides outside the gene matches: 5. Looked up from germline, CDR1 is SNHLY and CDR2 is FYNNEI. In nucleotides, the CDR3 is TGTGCCAGCAGAGCGGGAGAGGGGGAGACCCAGTACTTC. It codes for CASRAGEGETQYF.

The chain combines TRBV27 with TRBJ1-2, with TRBD1 matching over 11 bases. V trimming: 4 bases; J trimming: 6 bases; junction bases outside the gene matches: 4. This CDR3 region has 14 residues. Germline CDR1 reads MNHEY; CDR2 reads SMNVEV (reference sequence). The CDR3, as DNA: TGTGCCAGCAGTTGGGGACAGGGGGGCGATGGCTACACCTTC. Translated: CASSWGQGGDGYTF.